The 10 T cell receptor beta chains in this list originate from one sample, sequenced in a study of T-cell reconstitution after alpha-beta-depleted transplantation in children (TCRdb year 2016). The library was obtained by PCR. The sequencer was an Illumina HiSeq 2500. TCR libraries were prepared with molecular barcoding, using unique molecular identifiers to normalize TCRbeta repertoire quantification. TCRdb trimmed public reads at Q25 via fastp, called clones via MiXCR and kept in-frame beta chains. All rows with the same CDR3 protein become a single entry with the most common DNA and genes. Within this sample are 210,000 or so distinct CDR3 sequences, with roughly a tenth of them counted one time only. The ten largest account for over 5% of the sample. Sequencing used PBMCs from the stem cell graft donor, obtained from the stem cell graft. All receptors come from a human donor who donated a stem cell graft to a child with acute lymphoblastic leukemia.

This clonotype was seen only a few times. The chain links TRBV7-2 to TRBJ2-7, with a tentative D call TRBD2 (6 bases). There are 15 residues in the CDR3. V lost 5 bases and J lost 2, with 16 bases in between. The germline gives CDR1 SGHTA, CDR2 FQGNSA. CDR3: CASSLHSSAAYEQYF. Written as DNA, the CDR3 is TGTGCCAGCAGCCTCCACTCTAGCGCCGCCTACGAGCAGTACTTC.

This clonotype was found a few times. The chain combines TRBV5-1 with TRBJ2-1, with TRBD1 matching over 9 bases. The CDR3 length is 15 residues. Trimming cost V 1 base and J 7 bases; bases outside gene matches: 6. Germline values: CDR1 SGHRS, CDR2 YFSETQ. CDR3 residues: CASSLLGQGRNEQFF. Written as DNA, the CDR3 is TGCGCCAGCAGCTTGCTCGGACAGGGGCGTAATGAGCAGTTCTTC. Supplemented by reference TRBV5-1 and TRBJ2-1, the full variable domain reads KAGVTQTPRYLIKTRGQQVTLSCSPISGHRSVSWYQQTPGQGLQFLFEYFSETQRNKGNFPGRFSGRQFSNSRSEMNVSTLELGDSALYLCASSLLGQGRNEQFFGPGTRLTVL.

This clonotype occurred once. Here the CDR3 reads CASSPGARNTDTQYF. CDR3 DNA: TGTGCCAGTAGTCCCGGAGCTCGGAATACAGATACGCAGTATTTT. The genes are TRBV19 and TRBJ2-3; D is ambiguous. Trimming cost V 5 bases and J 3 bases, with 15 bases left between them. This CDR3 region has 15 residues. The germline V gene encodes CDR1 LNHDA and CDR2 SQIVND (reference sequence).

This clonotype was recorded at least ten times. This chain links TRBV7-2 with TRBJ2-2, with a weak D call TRBD1 (6 bases). The V gene's germline CDR1 is SGHTA and CDR2 FQGNSA. Trimming pared 2 bases from V and 3 bases from J, leaving 10 bases between. CDR3 length: 15 amino acids. The CDR3 is CASSLRQADTGELFF. The CDR3 nucleotides are TGTGCCAGCAGCTTAAGACAGGCCGACACCGGGGAGCTGTTTTTT.

Ten or more counts support this clonotype. The chain combines TRBV5-1 with TRBJ1-1; D is undetermined. V was clipped by 0 bases and J by 1 base, with 7 bases between them. CDR1 is SGHRS, CDR2 YFSETQ, per germline. CDR3 length: 14 residues. The CDR3: CASSLGMKNTEAFF. In DNA, the CDR3 is TGCGCCAGCAGCTTGGGTATGAAGAACACTGAAGCTTTCTTT.

This clonotype was recorded many times. This chain connects TRBV20-1 to TRBJ1-1; D perhaps matches TRBD1 (5 bases). There are 14 residues in the CDR3. Germline values: CDR1 DFQATT, CDR2 SNEGSKA (reference sequence). V was clipped by 2 bases and J by 4 bases, with 14 bases between them. In DNA, the CDR3 is TGCAGTGCTAGATCCCTCCGCGGGGGCACTGAAGCTTTCTTT. Amino acid sequence: CSARSLRGGTEAFF.

Remarks on this clonotype: At one of its ends the junction is not consistent with the germline gene, which may arise from a read error. The gene calls are TRBV5-5 and TRBJ1-1; D remains unclear. Germline CDR1 SGHKS, CDR2 YYEKEE (reference sequence). CDR3 length equals 13 residues. The DNA of the CDR3 is TGTGCCAGCAGCAAATTAATGAACTCTGAAGCTTTCTTT. Amino acids: CASSKLMNSEAFF.

This clonotype was counted only a few times. This chain uses TRBV21-1 with TRBJ2-1. TRBV21-1 is termed a pseudogene. The CDR3 spans 13 residues. In DNA, the CDR3 is TGTGCCAGCAGCAAAGAGAGCTACAATGAGCAGTTCTTC. Its protein is CASSKESYNEQFF.

The chain recombines TRBV12-3 or TRBV12-4 with TRBJ2-1; maybe TRBD2 (5 bases). V lost 0 bases and J lost 3, with 15 bases in between. This CDR3 is built from 17 residues. The CDR3 loop is CASSLASLQRNYNEQFF. The CDR3 region has the DNA TGTGCCAGCAGTTTAGCGTCATTACAGCGGAACTACAATGAGCAGTTCTTC.

The J gene is TRBJ2-7, the V gene TRBV27; 10 bases are shared with TRBD1. This CDR3 is built from 16 residues. Unmatched junction bases numbered 10, after V lost 5 bases and J lost 3 bases. CDR1 is MNHEY and CDR2 is SMNVEV in the germline V gene (reference sequence). The CDR3 loop reads CASSQQGDRGLYEQYF. The CDR3 bases are TGTGCCAGCAGTCAGCAGGGCGACAGGGGGCTCTACGAGCAGTACTTC.